Here is one TCR beta chain with its context. Its antigen remains unknown. At one end the junction does not follow the germline gene, possibly because of a read error. This entry belongs to a study of T cell repertoires in cytomegalovirus infection. Whole-study context: Recently identified HLA-C-restricted CMV epitopes and well-studied HLA-B-restricted CMV epitopes were used by the study.

From germline, CDR1 is SGHVS and CDR2 FNYEAQ. The CDR3 runs 13 residues. Regarding the study as a whole: Summed frequency of public TCR beta families distinguished CMV carriers with the relevant HLA.

TCRdb re-called the reads with MiXCR, one entry per CDR3 protein. The sample consists of 90,000 to 110,000 distinct CDR3 sequences, less than 30% of them appearing once. The chain recombines TRBV7-6 with TRBJ2-7, with D unresolved. The clonotype originates from a human donor in good health (CMV status not recorded). Some clones in this sample may be carry-over from other donors' samples. The sample was CD8+ T cells from cultured PBMCs, taken from culture after CMV antigen stimulation. CDR3 loop: CASSLASGYGQYF. In DNA, the CDR3 is TGTGCCAGCAGCTTAGCTTCCGGCTACGGGCAGTACTTC.